These 21 T cell receptor beta chains were sequenced from one sample in a study of shared T cell receptors in the human thymus (dated by TCRdb to 2020 to 2023). Library preparation used the immunoSEQ multiplex PCR assay. Here the immuneACCESS table is served through TCRdb, limited to in-frame sequences with V and J called. Missing clones are a known gap in these copies; in checked studies unresolved V genes cover under half, and the rest lacks a known reason. Present in this sample are 550,000 to 800,000 clones, 70% to 90% of which were seen just once. The ten largest clones represent over 0.008% of the sample. These data were likewise used in another study, on human thymus T cells.

Sequenced material: thymocytes. The receptors here all came from a girl under two years old with a congenital heart defect. Donor details come from another sample of the same person, matched by shared clones.

The rearrangement links TRBV5-6 to TRBJ2-7, with a tentative D call TRBD2 (5 bases). Germline V CDR1 and CDR2: SGHDT, YYEEEE. The ends were cut back, 3 bases at V and 0 bases at J, with 7 bases in the middle. This CDR3 spans 13 amino acids. The DNA for the CDR3 is TGTGCCAGCAGCTCACGGGACTCCTACGAGCAGTACTTC. This codes for CASSSRDSYEQYF.

This chain uses TRBV4-1 with TRBJ1-5, with TRBD1 matching over 7 bases. CDR3 length equals 16 residues. Losses at the gene ends were 5 bases for V and 5 bases for J; bases not matched to a gene: 12. The germline V gene encodes CDR1 MGHRA and CDR2 YSYEKL. CDR3 DNA: TGCGCCAGCAGCGACTCTTCCCGGGACAGCTATCAGCCCCAGCATTTT. Its translation: CASSDSSRDSYQPQHF.

This clone turned up a few times. This chain uses TRBV27 with TRBJ2-3, with 10 bases matching TRBD2. Germline CDR1 MNHEY, CDR2 SMNVEV (reference sequence). The CDR3 totals 17 residues. V shed 6 bases, J shed 7 bases, and the junction held 16 bases outside the gene matches. CDR3 region: CASSRALQRGGWYTQYF. In DNA form, the CDR3 reads TGTGCCAGCAGCCGGGCCCTGCAGCGGGGGGGCTGGTATACGCAGTATTTT.

The rearrangement uses TRBV5-6 and TRBJ2-3; 9 bases match TRBD1. Germline-derived CDR1 and CDR2 are SGHDT and YYEEEE. The CDR3 contains 13 residues. With 7 bases clipped from V and 3 bases from J, the junction kept 3 bases outside the gene matches. The CDR3 DNA follows: TGTGCCAGCGACAGGGGGTTGACAGATACGCAGTATTTT. It is translated as CASDRGLTDTQYF.

CDR3 DNA: TGTGCCAGCAGGGAACAGGGCTGGAACACTGAAGCTTTCTTT. As protein: CASREQGWNTEAFF. The V call is TRBV25-1, the J call TRBJ1-1, with D possibly matching TRBD1 (6 bases). This CDR3 comprises 14 residues. Per germline, CDR1 MGHDK and CDR2 SYGVNS. V dropped 6 bases and J dropped 1 base, with 12 bases sitting between them.

The chain combines TRBV15 with TRBJ1-2; D unresolved. The V gene's germline CDR1 is LNHNV and CDR2 YYDKDF (reference sequence). The CDR3 has 15 residues. V was clipped by 4 bases and J by 2 bases, with 14 bases between them. The CDR3 loop reads CATSTHRHLNYGYTF. CDR3 nucleotides: TGTGCCACCAGCACCCATAGACACCTGAACTATGGCTACACCTTC.

The chain joins TRBV27 to TRBJ2-7; 8 bases align to TRBD1. This CDR3 has 19 residues. V was pared by 6 bases and J by 0 bases, with 19 bases of the junction left unmatched. Per the germline V gene, CDR1 is MNHEY and CDR2 is SMNVEV (reference sequence). CDR3 amino acids: CASSLSKTGVSKGSYEQYF. In nucleotides, the CDR3 is TGTGCCAGCAGCCTATCTAAGACAGGGGTCTCGAAAGGCTCCTACGAGCAGTACTTC.

The chain couples TRBV10-2 to TRBJ2-2, with 11 bases fitting TRBD1. Per germline, CDR1 WSHSY and CDR2 SAAADI. The junction had 7 bases not matched to a gene; V was cut back by 10 bases and J by 3 bases. The CDR3 extends over 15 amino acids. In nucleotides, the CDR3 is TGCGCCACCCCGGGGACAGGGGGGGACACCGGGGAGCTGTTTTTT. It translates to CATPGTGGDTGELFF.

The J gene is TRBJ1-2, the V gene TRBV28; a weak D match, TRBD1 (5 bases). Trimming pared 4 bases from V and 0 bases from J, leaving 24 bases between. This CDR3 comprises 19 residues. Germline CDR1 MDHEN, CDR2 SYDVKM. CDR3 loop: CASSSYARAWSESNYGYTF. The DNA of the CDR3 is TGTGCCAGCAGTTCCTATGCCAGGGCTTGGTCCGAATCTAACTATGGCTACACCTTC.

This chain uses TRBV2 with TRBJ1-2, with a possible D match to TRBD1 (5 bases). V lost 7 bases and J lost 3, with 21 bases in between. Germline CDR1 is SNHLY and CDR2 is FYNNEI. There are 16 residues in the CDR3. The CDR3 DNA reads as TGTGCCAGCACCGAAACAACTAATTGGGGCGACTATGGCTACACCTTC. The encoded protein is CASTETTNWGDYGYTF.

This rearrangement joins TRBV7-9 to TRBJ1-1; perhaps TRBD1 as D (5 bases). CDR1 and CDR2 (germline): SEHNR, FQNEAQ (reference sequence). V was pared by 5 bases and J by 4 bases, with 17 bases between. CDR3 size: 15 residues. The CDR3 bases are TGTGCCAGCAGCGCCCGGCGGGGCTCCGGCACTGAAGCTTTCTTT. It is translated as CASSARRGSGTEAFF.

V and J are TRBV19 and TRBJ1-1, with D perhaps TRBD1 (6 bases). The CDR3 sequence is 13 residues long. The germline CDR1 and CDR2 sequences are LNHDA and SQIVND (reference sequence). V was shortened by 4 bases and J by 7 bases, with 13 bases between the two germline ends. CDR3 DNA: TGTGCCAGTAGTACGGGGGGCGGGAGTGAAGCTTTCTTT. This sequence encodes CASSTGGGSEAFF.

There are a few counts of this clone. This chain uses TRBV5-1 with TRBJ2-7, with D perhaps TRBD2 (7 bases). CDR3 size: 17 residues. The germline CDR1 and CDR2 sequences are SGHRS and YFSETQ. The germline V and J ends were trimmed by 4 bases and 0 bases, with 20 bases remaining between them. CDR3 nucleotide sequence: TGCGCCAGCAGCCTAGGGGGGGGTCCGGGGCCCTCCTACGAGCAGTACTTC. Translation gives CASSLGGGPGPSYEQYF.

The J gene is TRBJ2-3, the V gene TRBV5-4; 9 bases fit TRBD1. Germline V lookup: CDR1 SGHNT, CDR2 YYREEE (reference sequence). The CDR3 sequence is 16 residues long. V shed 4 bases and J 4 bases; nucleotides not matched to a gene: 10. CDR3 bases: TGTGCCAGCAGCCCCGATCCGGGACAGGGAGCAGATACGCAGTATTTT. It specifies CASSPDPGQGADTQYF.

V usage is TRBV5-1 and J usage is TRBJ1-2, with D perhaps TRBD1 (6 bases). V gave up 4 bases and J gave up 6 bases, with 10 bases separating them. The germline gives CDR1 SGHRS, CDR2 YFSETQ. CDR3 length: 12 residues. DNA of the CDR3: TGCGCCAGCAGCAACTACAGGGATGGCTACACCTTC. Its protein is CASSNYRDGYTF.

The rearrangement joins TRBV5-6 to TRBJ1-3; D not resolved. Per the germline V gene, CDR1 is SGHDT and CDR2 is YYEEEE. Between the trimmed V and J ends, which lost 1 base and 4 bases, there was a span of 9 bases. This CDR3 region has 14 residues. The CDR3 region is CASSLYLRGNTIYF. In nucleotides, the CDR3 is TGTGCCAGCAGCTTGTACCTCAGGGGAAACACCATATATTTT.

On this clone itself: The same CDR3 also results from other DNA sequences found in this sample. V is TRBV28 and J is TRBJ2-7; D not resolved. The length of the CDR3 is 11 residues. Trimming shortened V by 6 bases and J by 4 bases, and 7 bases separated the two germline ends. The germline CDR1 and CDR2 sequences are MDHEN and SYDVKM. DNA for the CDR3: TGTGCCAGCAGCCCAGGATACGAGCAGTACTTC. Residues: CASSPGYEQYF.

The rearrangement uses TRBV4-2 and TRBJ1-6; 10 bases align to TRBD1. This CDR3 is built from 20 residues. Per germline, CDR1 LGHNA and CDR2 YNFKEQ. V trimming: 5 bases; J trimming: 0 bases; junction bases outside the gene matches: 13. The CDR3 DNA follows: TGTGCCAGCAGCAAAGGGACAGGGGCCCCTACGAGCTCCTATAATTCACCCCTCCACTTT. Amino acid sequence: CASSKGTGAPTSSYNSPLHF.

CDR3 DNA sequence: TGTGCCAGCAGCGTGACAGAAACCTCCTACAATGAGCAGTTCTTC. Protein product: CASSVTETSYNEQFF. The chain combines TRBV7-9 with TRBJ2-1, with D maybe TRBD1 (5 bases). V was trimmed by 5 bases and J by 0 bases, leaving 11 bases between them. This CDR3 contains 15 residues. Germline V lookup: CDR1 SEHNR, CDR2 FQNEAQ (reference sequence).

The table lists this clone with a count of one. The chain has TRBV5-1 and TRBJ2-7, with a possible D match to TRBD1 (5 bases). V lost 2 bases, J lost 2 bases, and 14 bases lay in between. The CDR3 has 15 amino acids. CDR1 and CDR2 from the germline V gene are SGHRS and YFSETQ. As DNA, the CDR3 is TGCGCCAGCAGCTTATTGACAGACTTAGCCTACGAGCAGTACTTC. Translated: CASSLLTDLAYEQYF.

This clone was found a few times. This sequence joins TRBV6-6 and TRBJ1-2, with D unclear. This CDR3 comprises 13 residues. Germline V gene data show CDR1 as MNHNY and CDR2 as SVGAGI (reference sequence). Trimming stripped 5 bases from V and 7 bases from J, with 14 bases between. CDR3 bases: TGTGCCAGCAGTACCTTGGCTTGCACTGGCTACACCTTC. Its translation: CASSTLACTGYTF.